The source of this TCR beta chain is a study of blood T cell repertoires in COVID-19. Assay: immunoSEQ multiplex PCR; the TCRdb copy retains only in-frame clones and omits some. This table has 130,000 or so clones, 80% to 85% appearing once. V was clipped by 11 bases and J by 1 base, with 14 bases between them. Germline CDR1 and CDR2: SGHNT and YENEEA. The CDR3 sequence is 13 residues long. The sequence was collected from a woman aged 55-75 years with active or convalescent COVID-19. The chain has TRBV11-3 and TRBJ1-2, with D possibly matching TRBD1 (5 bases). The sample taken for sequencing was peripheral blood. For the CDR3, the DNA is TGTGCCCCTACACCGGACAATAACTATGGCTACACCTTC. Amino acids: CAPTPDNNYGYTF.